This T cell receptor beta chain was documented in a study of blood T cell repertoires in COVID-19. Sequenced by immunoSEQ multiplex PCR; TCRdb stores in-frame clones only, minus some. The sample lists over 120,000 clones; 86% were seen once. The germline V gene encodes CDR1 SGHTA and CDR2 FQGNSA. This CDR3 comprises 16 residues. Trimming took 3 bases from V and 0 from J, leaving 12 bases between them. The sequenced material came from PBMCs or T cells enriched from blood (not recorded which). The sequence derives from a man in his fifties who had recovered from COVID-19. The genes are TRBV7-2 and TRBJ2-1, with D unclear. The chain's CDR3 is CASSLAALSSYNEQFF. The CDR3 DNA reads TGTGCCAGCAGCTTGGCGGCCTTGAGCTCCTACAATGAGCAGTTCTTC.